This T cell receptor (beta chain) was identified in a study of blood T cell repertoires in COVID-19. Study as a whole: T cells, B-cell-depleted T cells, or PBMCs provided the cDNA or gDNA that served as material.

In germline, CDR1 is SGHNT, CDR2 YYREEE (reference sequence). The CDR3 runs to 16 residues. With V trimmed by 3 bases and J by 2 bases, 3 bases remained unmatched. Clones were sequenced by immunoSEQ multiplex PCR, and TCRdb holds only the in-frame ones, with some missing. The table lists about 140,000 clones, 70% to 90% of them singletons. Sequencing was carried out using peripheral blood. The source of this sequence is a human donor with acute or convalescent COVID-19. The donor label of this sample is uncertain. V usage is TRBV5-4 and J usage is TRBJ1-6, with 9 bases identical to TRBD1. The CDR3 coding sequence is TGTGCCAGCAGCTCGGACAGGGGCCCCTATAATTCACCCCTCCACTTT. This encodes CASSSDRGPYNSPLHF.